The 15 T cell receptor beta chains presented below share a single source sample, sequenced in a study of CD8 T cells in Susac syndrome. After extraction with the RNeasy kit, roughly 0.45 to 1 ug of the RNA was reverse transcribed using random hexamers. MiXCR was run by TCRdb on the immunoSEQ multiplex PCR reads, yielding one entry per CDR3 protein. The repertoire consists of about 200,000 distinct CDR3 sequences, with 85% to 95% occurring once and the leading ten covering about 0.095%. Sequencing used CD4+ T cells from PBMCs. These receptors were obtained from a human donor in good health.

V is TRBV20-1 and J is TRBJ1-2; TRBD1 matches at 8 bases. Germline V gene sequence: CDR1 DFQATT, CDR2 SNEGSKA (reference sequence). The CDR3 is made up of 13 amino acids. The junction had 6 bases not matched to a gene; V was cut back by 5 bases and J by 4 bases. The CDR3 here is CSAPGQEFYGYTF. In DNA, the CDR3 is TGCAGTGCTCCGGGACAGGAGTTCTATGGCTACACCTTC.

The chain links TRBV30 to TRBJ1-1, with 10 bases matching TRBD1. CDR1 and CDR2 from the germline V gene are GTSNPN and SVGIG (reference sequence). This CDR3 is 13 amino acids long. V lost 5 bases to trimming and J lost 5 bases; unmatched junction nucleotides: 5. CDR3 loop: CAWDRGRGTEAFF. For the CDR3, the DNA is TGTGCCTGGGACAGGGGGCGGGGGACTGAAGCTTTCTTT.

The V gene is TRBV7-3, the J gene TRBJ2-1, with D possibly matching TRBD1 (5 bases). V was shortened by 0 bases and J by 4 bases, with 7 bases between the two germline ends. The CDR3 has 14 residues. Germline CDR1 is SGHTA and CDR2 is FQGTGA. The CDR3 DNA reads TGTGCCAGCAGCTTAACCAGGGATTACAATGAGCAGTTCTTC. Its translation: CASSLTRDYNEQFF. The variable domain in full, with the rest retrieved from reference TRBV7-3 and TRBJ2-1, is GAGVSQTPSNKVTEKGKYVELRCDPISGHTALYWYRQSLGQGPEFLIYFQGTGAADDSGLPNDRFFAVRPEGSVSTLKIQRTERGDSAVYLCASSLTRDYNEQFFGPGTRLTVL.

This sequence joins TRBV30 and TRBJ1-1; D remains unclear. With 4 bases removed from V and 3 bases from J, the gap between germline ends came to 6 bases. Germline V gene lookup returns CDR1 GTSNPN and CDR2 SVGIG (reference sequence). The CDR3 covers 11 residues. CDR3 DNA sequence: TGTGCCTGGATCAGAGACACTGAAGCTTTCTTT. Translating gives CAWIRDTEAFF.

The V call is TRBV20-1, the J call TRBJ2-3, with a possible D match to TRBD1 (6 bases). The CDR3 is made up of 16 amino acids. The ends were cut back, 3 bases at V and 3 bases at J, with 19 bases in the middle. The germline CDR1 and CDR2 sequences are DFQATT and SNEGSKA (reference sequence). CDR3 DNA sequence: TGCAGTGCTAGCGCCCCCGGACAGACTGGGACAGATACGCAGTATTTT. Amino acid sequence: CSASAPGQTGTDTQYF.

This clonotype was observed a single time. This rearrangement joins TRBV12-3 or TRBV12-4 to TRBJ2-5; 7 bases match TRBD1. This CDR3 has 14 amino acids. The trim removed 1 base at V and 7 bases at J, leaving 6 bases unmatched. The CDR3 loop reads CASSLDMTGRTQYF. In nucleotides, the CDR3 is TGTGCCAGCAGTTTAGATATGACAGGGAGGACCCAGTACTTC.

This sequence joins TRBV2 and TRBJ2-7, with 13 bases lining up with TRBD2. The germline V gene has CDR1 SNHLY and CDR2 FYNNEI. This CDR3 is built from 15 residues. With 8 bases clipped from V and 3 bases from J, the junction kept 7 bases outside the gene matches. DNA for the CDR3: TGTGCCAGCTCAGGACTAGCGGGAGCCGACTACGAGCAGTACGTC. It specifies CASSGLAGADYEQYV.

This chain links TRBV14 with TRBJ2-5, with D hard to call. The V gene lost 0 bases and the J gene lost 1 base, with 9 bases spanning the gap. Germline V gene lookup returns CDR1 SGHDN and CDR2 FVKESK. This CDR3 is built from 15 residues. CDR3 in amino acids: CASSQDITAQETQYF. CDR3 nucleotides: TGTGCCAGCAGCCAAGATATCACAGCCCAAGAGACCCAGTACTTC.

The V gene is TRBV1, the J gene TRBJ1-2; TRBD1 is the table's D call and was not checked against the DNA. TRBV1 is recorded as a pseudogene. The CDR3 length is 16 residues. CDR3 region: CTSSQGRDRKKDGYTF. CDR3 DNA: TGCACCAGCAGCCAAGGCCGGGACAGGAAAAAGGATGGCTACACCTTC.

V usage is TRBV7-6 and J usage is TRBJ2-5, with TRBD2 matching over 10 bases. The ends lost 5 bases at V and 5 bases at J; junction bases unmatched: 11. Germline loops: CDR1 SGHVS, CDR2 FNYEAQ. The CDR3 has 16 residues. The CDR3 region is CASSPNPSGGWETQYF. The CDR3 nucleotides are TGTGCCAGCAGCCCGAACCCTAGCGGGGGTTGGGAGACCCAGTACTTC.

This chain connects TRBV30 to TRBJ1-1, with unresolved D. V lost 2 bases to trimming and J lost 0 bases, with 13 bases between them. The CDR3 is 15 amino acids. Germline lookup yields CDR1 GTSNPN and CDR2 SVGIG (reference sequence). In DNA, the CDR3 is TGTGCCTGGAGTCTCCTGACGCGGATGAACACTGAAGCTTTCTTT. Protein: CAWSLLTRMNTEAFF. The variable domain in full, completed from reference TRBV30 and TRBJ1-1, reads SQTIHQWPATLVQPVGSPLSLECTVEGTSNPNLYWYRQAAGRGLQLLFYSVGIGQISSEVPQNLSASRPQDRQFILSSKKLLLSDSGFYLCAWSLLTRMNTEAFFGQGTRLTVV.

The rearrangement links TRBV20-1 to TRBJ2-3; 12 bases map to TRBD2. Per germline, CDR1 DFQATT and CDR2 SNEGSKA (reference sequence). CDR3 length: 15 residues. V gave up 5 bases and J gave up 8 bases; unmatched junction bases: 11. CDR3 amino acids: CSAPLPSGGASTQYF. The CDR3 nucleotides read TGCAGTGCTCCGTTACCTAGCGGGGGGGCAAGTACGCAGTATTTT.

The rearrangement joins TRBV3-1 to TRBJ2-1, with a tentative D call TRBD2 (5 bases). CDR1 is LGHDT, CDR2 YNNKEL, per germline (reference sequence). V lost 0 bases and J lost 8, with 11 bases in between. The CDR3 sequence is 14 residues long. CDR3 region: CASSQEPSSDEQFF. The CDR3 DNA sequence: TGTGCCAGCAGCCAAGAGCCTAGCTCCGATGAGCAGTTCTTC.

The chain uses TRBV9 and TRBJ1-1; D is undetermined. Trimming pared 0 bases from V and 1 base from J, leaving 4 bases between. CDR1 and CDR2 from the germline V gene are SGDLS and YYNGEE. The CDR3 spans 13 residues. The CDR3 loop is CASSVASNTEAFF. The CDR3 DNA is TGTGCCAGCAGCGTAGCTTCGAACACTGAAGCTTTCTTT.

J is TRBJ1-2 and V is TRBV28; 7 bases fit TRBD1. Trimming removed 6 bases from V and 3 bases from J; junction bases left unmatched: 4. Germline CDR1 and CDR2: MDHEN and SYDVKM. The CDR3 runs 13 residues. The chain's CDR3 is CASSIQGYYGYTF. CDR3 bases: TGTGCCAGCAGCATACAGGGGTACTATGGCTACACCTTC.